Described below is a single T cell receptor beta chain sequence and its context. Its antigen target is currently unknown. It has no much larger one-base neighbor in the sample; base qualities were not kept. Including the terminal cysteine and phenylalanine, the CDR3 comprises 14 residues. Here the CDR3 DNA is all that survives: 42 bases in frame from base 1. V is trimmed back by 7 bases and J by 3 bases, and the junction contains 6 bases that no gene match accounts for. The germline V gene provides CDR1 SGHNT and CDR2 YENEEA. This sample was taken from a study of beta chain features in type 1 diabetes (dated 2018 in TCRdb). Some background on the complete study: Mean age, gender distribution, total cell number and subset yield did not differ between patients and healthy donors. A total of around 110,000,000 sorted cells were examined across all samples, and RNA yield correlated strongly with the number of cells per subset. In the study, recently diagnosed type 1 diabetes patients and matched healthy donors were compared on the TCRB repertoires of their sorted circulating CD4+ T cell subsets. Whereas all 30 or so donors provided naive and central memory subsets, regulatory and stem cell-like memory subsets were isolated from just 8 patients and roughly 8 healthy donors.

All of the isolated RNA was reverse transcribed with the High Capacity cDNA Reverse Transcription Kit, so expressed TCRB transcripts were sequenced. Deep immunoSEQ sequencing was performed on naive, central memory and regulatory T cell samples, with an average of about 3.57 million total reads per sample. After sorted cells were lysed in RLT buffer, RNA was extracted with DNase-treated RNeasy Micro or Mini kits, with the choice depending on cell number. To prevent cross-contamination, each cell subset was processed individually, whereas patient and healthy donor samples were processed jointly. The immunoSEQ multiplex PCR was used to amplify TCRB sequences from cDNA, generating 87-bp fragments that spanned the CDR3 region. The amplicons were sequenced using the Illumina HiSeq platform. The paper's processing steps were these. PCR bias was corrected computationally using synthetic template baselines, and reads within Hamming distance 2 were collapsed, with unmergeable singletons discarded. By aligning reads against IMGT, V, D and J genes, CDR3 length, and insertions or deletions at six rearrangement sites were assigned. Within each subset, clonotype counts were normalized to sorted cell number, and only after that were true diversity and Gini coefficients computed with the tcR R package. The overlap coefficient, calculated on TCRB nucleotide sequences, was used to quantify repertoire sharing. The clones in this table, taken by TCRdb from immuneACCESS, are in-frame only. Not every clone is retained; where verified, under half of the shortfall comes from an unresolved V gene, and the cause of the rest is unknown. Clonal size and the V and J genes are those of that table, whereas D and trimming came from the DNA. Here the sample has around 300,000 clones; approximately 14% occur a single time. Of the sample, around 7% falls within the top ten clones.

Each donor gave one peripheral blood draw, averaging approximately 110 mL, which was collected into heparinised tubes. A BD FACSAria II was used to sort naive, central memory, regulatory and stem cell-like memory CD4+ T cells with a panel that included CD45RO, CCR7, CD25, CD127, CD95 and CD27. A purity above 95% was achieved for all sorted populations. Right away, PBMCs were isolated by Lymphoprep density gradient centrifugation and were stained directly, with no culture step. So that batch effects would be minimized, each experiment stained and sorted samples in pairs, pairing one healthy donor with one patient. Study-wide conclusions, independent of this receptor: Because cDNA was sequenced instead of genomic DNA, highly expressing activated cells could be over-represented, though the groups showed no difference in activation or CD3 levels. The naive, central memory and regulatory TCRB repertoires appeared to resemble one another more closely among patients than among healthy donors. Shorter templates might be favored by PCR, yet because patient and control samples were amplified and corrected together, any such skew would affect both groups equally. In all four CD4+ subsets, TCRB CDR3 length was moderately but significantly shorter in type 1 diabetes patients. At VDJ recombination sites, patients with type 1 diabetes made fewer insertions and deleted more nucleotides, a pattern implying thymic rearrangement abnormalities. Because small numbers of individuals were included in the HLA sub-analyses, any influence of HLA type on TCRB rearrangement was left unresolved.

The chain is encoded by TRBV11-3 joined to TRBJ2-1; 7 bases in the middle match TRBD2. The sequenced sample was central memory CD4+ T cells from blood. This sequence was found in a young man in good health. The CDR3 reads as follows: CASMRGSFYNEQFF. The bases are TGTGCCAGCATGCGCGGGAGCTTCTACAATGAGCAGTTCTTC.